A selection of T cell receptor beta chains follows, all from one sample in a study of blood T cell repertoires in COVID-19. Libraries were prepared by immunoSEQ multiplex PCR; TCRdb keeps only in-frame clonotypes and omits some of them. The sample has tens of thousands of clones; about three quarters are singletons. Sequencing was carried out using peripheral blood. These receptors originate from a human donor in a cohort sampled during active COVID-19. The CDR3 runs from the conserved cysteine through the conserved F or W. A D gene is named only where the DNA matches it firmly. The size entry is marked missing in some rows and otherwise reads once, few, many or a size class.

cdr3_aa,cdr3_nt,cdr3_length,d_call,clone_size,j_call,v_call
CASSHPGMNTEAFF,TGTGCCAGCAGCCACCCAGGCATGAACACTGAAGCTTTCTTT,14,-,-,TRBJ1-1,TRBV14
CAWASGQTSNQPQHF,TGTGCCTGGGCCTCGGGACAGACTAGCAATCAGCCCCAGCATTTT,15,TRBD1,-,TRBJ1-5,TRBV30
CASSIEGGNQPQHF,TGTGCCAGTAGTATAGAGGGAGGAAATCAGCCCCAGCATTTT,14,-,-,TRBJ1-5,TRBV19
CASNAGGDEKLFF,TGCGCCAGCAACGCCGGCGGTGATGAAAAACTGTTTTTT,13,-,once,TRBJ1-4,TRBV5-1
CASSYSSGSTGEQYF,TGTGCCAGCAGTTACTCCAGCGGGAGCACCGGCGAGCAGTACTTC,15,TRBD2,-,TRBJ2-7,TRBV6-2/TRBV6-3
CASSWTESTDTQYF,TGTGCCAGCAGTTGGACAGAGAGCACAGATACGCAGTATTTT,14,-,many,TRBJ2-3,TRBV27
CASSLDRGREAFF,TGTGCCAGCAGCTTGGACAGGGGGCGTGAAGCTTTCTTT,13,TRBD1,-,TRBJ1-1,TRBV13
CASSLGLARRYNEQFF,TGTGCCAGCAGCTTAGGCTTAGCGAGACGCTACAATGAGCAGTTCTTC,16,-,-,TRBJ2-1,TRBV7-2
CASSQGGGDRRNYGYTF,TGTGCCAGCAGCCAAGGCGGGGGGGACCGACGAAACTATGGCTACACCTTC,17,-,-,TRBJ1-2,TRBV3-1/TRBV3-2
CASILGMRGYEQYF,TGTGCCAGCATCCTCGGAATGCGGGGCTACGAGCAGTACTTC,14,-,-,TRBJ2-7,TRBV2
CASRASGYEQYF,TGTGCCAGCCGGGCTAGCGGCTACGAGCAGTACTTC,12,TRBD2,-,TRBJ2-7,TRBV27
CAWDRQGDRNEKLFF,TGTGCCTGGGACCGACAGGGGGACCGTAATGAAAAACTGTTTTTT,15,TRBD1,-,TRBJ1-4,TRBV30
CAITLAVMNTEAFF,TGTGCCATCACCCTAGCAGTGATGAACACTGAAGCTTTCTTT,14,-,once,TRBJ1-1,TRBV6-5
CASSKGLARTYEQYF,TGTGCCAGCAGTAAAGGATTAGCGAGAACCTACGAGCAGTACTTC,15,-,-,TRBJ2-7,TRBV27
CASSLASMNTEAFF,TGCGCCAGCAGCTTGGCTAGTATGAACACTGAAGCTTTCTTT,14,-,-,TRBJ1-1,TRBV5-1
CASSLDNSGSNEQFF,TGTGCCAGCAGCTTAGATAATAGCGGGAGCAATGAGCAGTTCTTC,15,TRBD2,medium-sized,TRBJ2-1,TRBV11-3
CASSPGTTNEKLFF,TGTGCCAGCAGCCCAGGGACAACTAATGAAAAACTGTTTTTT,14,-,-,TRBJ1-4,TRBV28
CASSYGVGTYEQYF,TGTGCCAGCAGTTACGGCGTGGGCACCTACGAGCAGTACTTC,14,-,-,TRBJ2-7,TRBV6-2/TRBV6-3
CASRATSGRETQYF,TGTGCCAGCAGGGCGACTAGCGGGAGAGAGACCCAGTACTTC,14,TRBD2,-,TRBJ2-5,TRBV2
CASSLGQGGYGYTF,TGTGCCAGCAGCTTAGGGCAGGGGGGCTATGGCTACACCTTC,14,TRBD1,-,TRBJ1-2,TRBV11-2
CASSKELRLAGGETQYF,TGTGCCAGTAGTAAAGAACTACGACTAGCGGGAGGGGAGACCCAGTACTTC,17,TRBD2,-,TRBJ2-5,TRBV19
CATMTGAYNEQFF,TGTGCCACTATGACAGGGGCCTACAATGAGCAGTTCTTC,13,TRBD1,-,TRBJ2-1,TRBV15
CASSLDEGNTYEQYF,TGTGCCAGCAGCTTAGATGAGGGCAATACCTACGAGCAGTACTTC,15,-,-,TRBJ2-7,TRBV7-6
CASSQVQGAVDEQYF,TGTGCCAGCAGCCAAGTCCAGGGGGCGGTGGACGAGCAGTACTTC,15,TRBD1,-,TRBJ2-7,TRBV4-2
CASSSSIERETQYF,TGTGCCAGCAGCAGTAGCATAGAGCGCGAGACCCAGTACTTC,14,-,-,TRBJ2-5,TRBV7-9
CASSDSASGSSYNEQFF,TGTGCCAGCAGTGACTCGGCTAGCGGGAGTTCCTACAATGAGCAGTTCTTC,17,TRBD2,-,TRBJ2-1,TRBV6-4
CASILGSAEFF,TGTGCCAGCATCCTGGGGTCAGCGGAGTTCTTC,11,-,-,TRBJ2-1,TRBV28
CASAVTSGNQETQYF,TGTGCCAGCGCGGTGACTAGCGGGAATCAAGAGACCCAGTACTTC,15,TRBD2,once,TRBJ2-5,TRBV27
CASRTSGGTSTDTQYF,TGCGCCAGCAGGACTAGCGGGGGTACTAGCACAGATACGCAGTATTTT,16,TRBD2,-,TRBJ2-3,TRBV5-1
CASSRGQSSYEQYF,TGTGCCAGCAGTAGGGGTCAGAGCTCCTACGAGCAGTACTTC,14,-,-,TRBJ2-7,TRBV27
CASSTSGQGGYSNQPQHF,TGTGCCAGTAGTACCTCTGGACAGGGGGGATATAGCAATCAGCCCCAGCATTTT,18,TRBD1,-,TRBJ1-5,TRBV19
CASRLAGIDEQFF,TGTGCCTCCCGACTAGCGGGGATCGATGAGCAGTTCTTC,13,TRBD2,once,TRBJ2-1,TRBV19
CASSPLDLTDTQYF,TGTGCCAGCTCACCTCTCGACTTGACAGATACGCAGTATTTT,14,-,-,TRBJ2-3,TRBV18
CASSSGQPTTNEKLFF,TGTGCCAGCAGCTCGGGACAGCCAACAACTAATGAAAAACTGTTTTTT,16,TRBD1,-,TRBJ1-4,TRBV7-9
CASSFVRSGGFGYTF,TGTGCCAGCAGCTTTGTTAGGTCAGGGGGCTTCGGCTACACCTTC,15,TRBD1,-,TRBJ1-2,TRBV28
CASRGGGPIDTQYF,TGTGCCAGCAGAGGGGGAGGGCCGATAGATACGCAGTATTTT,14,-,-,TRBJ2-3,TRBV28
CASSERKTSGFSYEQYF,TGTGCCAGCAGTGAAAGGAAGACTAGCGGGTTCTCCTACGAGCAGTACTTC,17,TRBD2,-,TRBJ2-7,TRBV6-1
CASSAQDSFGGYTF,TGTGCCAGCAGTGCCCAGGACAGTTTCGGTGGCTACACCTTC,14,-,-,TRBJ1-2,TRBV27
CAWSVGGATYEQYF,TGTGCCTGGAGTGTAGGCGGGGCAACCTACGAGCAGTACTTC,14,-,-,TRBJ2-7,TRBV30
CASSRGQDMAQYF,TGTGCCAGCAGCCGCGGACAGGACATGGCCCAGTACTTC,13,TRBD1,-,TRBJ2-5,TRBV7-2
CASSYQGLADYEQYF,TGTGCCAGCAGTTACCAAGGACTAGCGGACTACGAGCAGTACTTC,15,TRBD2,-,TRBJ2-7,TRBV6-5
CASSQVGGVGGDTQYF,TGCGCCAGCAGCCAAGTTGGAGGAGTGGGAGGAGATACGCAGTATTTT,16,-,-,TRBJ2-3,TRBV4-1
CASSSPWAGKNTEAFF,TGTGCCAGCAGTTCCCCCTGGGCAGGGAAGAACACTGAAGCTTTCTTT,16,-,once,TRBJ1-1,TRBV28
CASKIPQGPRYEQYF,TGCGCCAGCAAGATACCACAGGGGCCGCGCTACGAGCAGTACTTC,15,TRBD1,few,TRBJ2-7,TRBV23-1
CASKRGPTYEQYF,TGTGCCAGCAAGCGGGGACCCACCTACGAGCAGTACTTC,13,TRBD2,few,TRBJ2-7,TRBV2
CATSTSGTQETQYF,TGTGCCACGTCGACTAGCGGGACCCAAGAGACCCAGTACTTC,14,TRBD2,-,TRBJ2-5,TRBV24-1
CASSSISGSSYEQYF,TGTGCCAGCAGCTCGATATCGGGGAGCTCCTACGAGCAGTACTTC,15,-,many,TRBJ2-7,TRBV5-4
CSASPLAGVTKNIQYF,TGCAGTGCTAGTCCACTAGCGGGAGTGACAAAAAACATTCAGTACTTC,16,TRBD2,-,TRBJ2-4,TRBV20-1
CASSDGQGAWETQYF,TGTGCCAGCAGTGACGGACAGGGGGCTTGGGAGACCCAGTACTTC,15,TRBD1,-,TRBJ2-5,TRBV6-1
CASSSHNQGAFTEAFF,TGTGCCAGCAGCTCACACAATCAGGGGGCTTTTACTGAAGCTTTCTTT,16,TRBD1,-,TRBJ1-1,TRBV5-6
CASSRTGTEQYF,TGTGCCAGCTCACGAACAGGGACCGAGCAGTACTTC,12,-,-,TRBJ2-7,TRBV18
CASTGGTTNYGYTF,TGTGCCAGCACCGGGGGGACTACAAACTATGGCTACACCTTC,14,-,-,TRBJ1-2,TRBV28
CASSRSGGRTGNQPQHF,TGTGCCAGCAGCCGATCCGGGGGGCGCACGGGCAATCAGCCCCAGCATTTT,17,-,-,TRBJ1-5,TRBV3-1/TRBV3-2
CASSQDPGLAGVEQYF,TGTGCCAGCAGCCAAGATCCGGGACTAGCGGGAGTCGAGCAGTACTTC,16,TRBD2,-,TRBJ2-7,TRBV4-2
CASSLRLAGGLNEQFF,TGTGCCAGCAGTTTACGGCTAGCGGGAGGTCTCAATGAGCAGTTCTTC,16,TRBD2,-,TRBJ2-1,TRBV28
CASSFQIAGGRTTTIQGHYEQYF,TGTGCCAGCAGTTTTCAAATAGCGGGAGGGCGGACTACGACCATCCAGGGACACTACGAGCAGTACTTC,23,TRBD2,-,TRBJ2-7,TRBV28
CSVARYSGAGSEQYF,TGCAGCGTTGCCCGCTATAGCGGCGCCGGTAGTGAGCAGTACTTC,15,-,-,TRBJ2-7,TRBV29-1
CASSPGLAGSTDTQYF,TGCGCCAGCAGCCCGGGACTAGCGGGTAGCACAGATACGCAGTATTTT,16,TRBD2,-,TRBJ2-3,TRBV5-1
CASSSGGYSYNEQFF,TGCGCCAGCAGCTCCGGCGGGTACTCCTACAATGAGCAGTTCTTC,15,-,few,TRBJ2-1,TRBV5-1
CASTLGPGEKLFF,TGTGCCAGCACCCTGGGGCCTGGTGAAAAACTGTTTTTT,13,-,-,TRBJ1-4,TRBV5-4